This T cell receptor (beta chain) comes out of a study of regulatory dendritic cells for organ transplantation. V was clipped by 5 bases and J by 3 bases, with 11 bases between them. Germline loops: CDR1 SGHNT, CDR2 YYREEE (reference sequence). The CDR3 consists of 14 residues. Concerning this clone itself: Antigen: not known.

General study points: Naive CD4+ and CD8+ repertoires were highly diverse; memory CD8+ was most oligoclonal. Memory CD8+ clonal expansion seemed more limited with regulatory than mature dendritic cells.

Assay used: immunoSEQ multiplex PCR; TCRdb lists only in-frame clones, some missing. The table records just under 30,000 clones, 60% to 80% of them present only once. Sequences were obtained from memory CD4+ T cells from blood. The subset is: CD45RO+ memory T cells. The chain combines TRBV5-4 with TRBJ2-2, with D perhaps matching TRBD1 (5 bases). The sequence derives from a human donor in good health. CDR3 loop: CASRPSTDTGELFF. The CDR3, as DNA: TGTGCCAGCAGGCCATCGACAGACACCGGGGAGCTGTTTTTT.